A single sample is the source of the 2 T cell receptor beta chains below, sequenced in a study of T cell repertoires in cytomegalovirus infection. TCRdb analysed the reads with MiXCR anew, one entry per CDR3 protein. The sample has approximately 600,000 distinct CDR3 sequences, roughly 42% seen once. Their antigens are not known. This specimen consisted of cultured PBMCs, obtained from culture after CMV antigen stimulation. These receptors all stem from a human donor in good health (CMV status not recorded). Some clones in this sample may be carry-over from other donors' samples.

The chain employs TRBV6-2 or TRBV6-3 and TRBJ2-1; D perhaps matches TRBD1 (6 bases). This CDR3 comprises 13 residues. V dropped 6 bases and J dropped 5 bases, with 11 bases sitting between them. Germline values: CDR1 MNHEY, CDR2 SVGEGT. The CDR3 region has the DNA TGTGCCAGCAGAGAGGACAGCCACAATGAGCAGTTCTTC. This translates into CASREDSHNEQFF.

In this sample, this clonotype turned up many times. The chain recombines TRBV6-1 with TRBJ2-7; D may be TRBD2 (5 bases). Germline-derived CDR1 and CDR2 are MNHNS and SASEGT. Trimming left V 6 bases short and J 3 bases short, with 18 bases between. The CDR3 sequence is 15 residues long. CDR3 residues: CASSPAGGRIYEQYF. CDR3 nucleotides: TGTGCCAGCAGCCCAGCCGGAGGACGGATCTACGAGCAGTACTTC.